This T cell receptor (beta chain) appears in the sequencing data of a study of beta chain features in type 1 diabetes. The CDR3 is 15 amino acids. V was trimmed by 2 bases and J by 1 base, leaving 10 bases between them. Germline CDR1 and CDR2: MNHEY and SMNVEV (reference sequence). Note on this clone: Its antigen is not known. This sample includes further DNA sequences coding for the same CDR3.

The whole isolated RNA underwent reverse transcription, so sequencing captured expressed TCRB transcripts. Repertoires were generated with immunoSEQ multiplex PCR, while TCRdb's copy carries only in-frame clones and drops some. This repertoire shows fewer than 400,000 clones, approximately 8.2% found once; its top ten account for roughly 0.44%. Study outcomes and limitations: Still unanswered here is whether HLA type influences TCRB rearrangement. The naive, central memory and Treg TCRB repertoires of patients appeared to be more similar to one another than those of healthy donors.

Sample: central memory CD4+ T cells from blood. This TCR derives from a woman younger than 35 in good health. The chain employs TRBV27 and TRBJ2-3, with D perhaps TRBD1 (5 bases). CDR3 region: CASSLRGWGTDTQYF. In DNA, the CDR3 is TGTGCCAGCAGTTTAAGGGGATGGGGCACAGATACGCAGTATTTT.